The T cell receptor beta chain described here comes from a study of blood T cell repertoires in COVID-19. Across the whole study: The study drew acute and convalescent COVID-19 samples from the United States, Italy and Spain. T cells, B-cell-depleted T cells, or PBMCs provided the cDNA or gDNA that served as material.

Germline V gene data show CDR1 as LNHDA and CDR2 as SQIVND (reference sequence). The V segment lost 4 bases and the J segment 3 bases; nucleotides outside the gene matches: 4. The length of the CDR3 is 15 residues. In the original workflow: How many nucleated cells were present was estimated from reference gene primer amplification. Profiling relied on immunoSEQ multiplex PCR, and the TCRdb table lists in-frame clones only, not all of them. That table gives V, J and clone size, and the DNA gave D and trimming. Found here are over 95,000 clones, over 80% of them singletons; the top ten hold 4.6%. This TCR came from a woman in her forties or fifties with acute or convalescent COVID-19. The specimen was peripheral blood. The chain has TRBV19 and TRBJ2-7; 12 bases map to TRBD1. This CDR3 is CASSRDRGLVYEQYF. The CDR3 bases are TGTGCCAGTAGTAGGGACAGGGGGCTTGTCTACGAGCAGTACTTC.